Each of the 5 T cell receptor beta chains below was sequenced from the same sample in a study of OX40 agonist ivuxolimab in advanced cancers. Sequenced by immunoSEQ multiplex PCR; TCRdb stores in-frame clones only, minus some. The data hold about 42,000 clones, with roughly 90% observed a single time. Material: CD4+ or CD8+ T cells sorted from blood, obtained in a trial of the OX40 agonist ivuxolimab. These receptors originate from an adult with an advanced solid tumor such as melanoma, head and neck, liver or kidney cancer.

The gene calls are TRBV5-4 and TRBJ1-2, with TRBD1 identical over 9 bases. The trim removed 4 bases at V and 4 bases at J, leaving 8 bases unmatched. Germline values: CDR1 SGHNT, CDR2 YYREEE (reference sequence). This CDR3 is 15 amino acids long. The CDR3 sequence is CASSPAGTGRYGYTF. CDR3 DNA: TGTGCCAGCAGCCCCGCCGGGACAGGGCGCTATGGCTACACCTTC.

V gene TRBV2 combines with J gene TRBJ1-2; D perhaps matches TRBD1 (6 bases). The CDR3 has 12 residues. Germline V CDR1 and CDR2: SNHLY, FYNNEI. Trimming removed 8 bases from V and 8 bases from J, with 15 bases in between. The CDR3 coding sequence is TGTGCCAGCCAAGGCAGGGGCTACGGCTACACCTTC. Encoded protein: CASQGRGYGYTF.

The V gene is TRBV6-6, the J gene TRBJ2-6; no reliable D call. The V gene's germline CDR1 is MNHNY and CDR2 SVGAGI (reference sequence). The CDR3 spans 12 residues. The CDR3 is CAGRSGANVLTF. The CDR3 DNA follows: TGTGCTGGACGGTCCGGGGCCAACGTCCTGACTTTC.

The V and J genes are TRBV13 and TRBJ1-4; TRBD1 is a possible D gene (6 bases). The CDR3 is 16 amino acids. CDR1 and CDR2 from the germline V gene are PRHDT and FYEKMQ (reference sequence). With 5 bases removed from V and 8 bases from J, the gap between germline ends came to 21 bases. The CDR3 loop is CASSGEGDGRREKLFF. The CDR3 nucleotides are TGTGCCAGCAGCGGGGAGGGGGATGGGAGAAGGGAAAAACTGTTTTTT.

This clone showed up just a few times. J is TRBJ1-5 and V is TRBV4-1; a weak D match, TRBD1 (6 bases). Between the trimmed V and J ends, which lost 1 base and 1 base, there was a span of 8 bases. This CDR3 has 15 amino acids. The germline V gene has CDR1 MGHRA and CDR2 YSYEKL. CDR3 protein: CASSQAGASNQPQHF. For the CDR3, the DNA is TGCGCCAGCAGCCAAGCGGGGGCCAGCAATCAGCCCCAGCATTTT.